This entry features one T cell receptor (beta chain) sequence. Antigen unknown. It was RNA transcripts that yielded the amplified TCR beta CDR3 regions. The HTBI primer set served for first-round RT-PCR of the TCR CDR3. TCRdb re-derived calls from the multiplex PCR reads in MiXCR, one entry per CDR3 protein. Altogether around 530,000 distinct CDR3 sequences are present, approximately 17% being singletons, with the ten largest covering about 16%. This CDR3 comprises 14 residues. V was shortened by 7 bases and J by 4 bases, with 14 bases between the two germline ends. This specimen belongs to a study of T cells in Graves' hyperthyroidism and ophthalmopathy. General observations from the study: Expanded thyroid clonotypes (above 0.001) were mostly also found in blood.

Patients with ophthalmopathy all had a Clinical Activity Score of at least 3, a NOSPECS grade of at least 4 and duration under 3 months. Exclusion criteria comprised uncontrolled infection, other autoimmune disease, pregnancy or lactation. The TCR sequence derives from a woman aged 18-29 years with Graves' ophthalmopathy. Sequencing input: blood. The rearrangement uses TRBV12-3 or TRBV12-4 and TRBJ2-1; a possible D gene is TRBD1 (6 bases). The CDR3 DNA reads TGTGCCAGCAATACCGGGACACGTTACAATGAGCAGTTCTTC. It yields the protein CASNTGTRYNEQFF.